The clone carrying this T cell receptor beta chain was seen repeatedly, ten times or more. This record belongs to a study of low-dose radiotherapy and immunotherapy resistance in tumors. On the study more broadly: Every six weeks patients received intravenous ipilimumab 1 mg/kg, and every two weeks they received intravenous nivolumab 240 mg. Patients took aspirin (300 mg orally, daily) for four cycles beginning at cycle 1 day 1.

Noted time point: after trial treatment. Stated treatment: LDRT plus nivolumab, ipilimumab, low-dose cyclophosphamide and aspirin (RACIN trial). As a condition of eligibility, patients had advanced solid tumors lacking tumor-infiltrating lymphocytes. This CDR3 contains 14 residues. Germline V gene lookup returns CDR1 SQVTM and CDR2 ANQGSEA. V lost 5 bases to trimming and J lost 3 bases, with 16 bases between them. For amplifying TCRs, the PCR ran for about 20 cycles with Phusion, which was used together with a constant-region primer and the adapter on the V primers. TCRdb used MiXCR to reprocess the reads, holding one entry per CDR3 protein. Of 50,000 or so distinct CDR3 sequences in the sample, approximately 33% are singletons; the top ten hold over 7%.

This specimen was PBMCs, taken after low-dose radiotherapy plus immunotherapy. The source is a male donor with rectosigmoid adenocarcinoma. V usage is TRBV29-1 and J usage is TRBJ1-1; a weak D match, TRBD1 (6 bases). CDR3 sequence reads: CSVYLQGEDTEAFF. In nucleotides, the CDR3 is TGCAGCGTTTACCTACAGGGAGAGGACACTGAAGCTTTCTTT.